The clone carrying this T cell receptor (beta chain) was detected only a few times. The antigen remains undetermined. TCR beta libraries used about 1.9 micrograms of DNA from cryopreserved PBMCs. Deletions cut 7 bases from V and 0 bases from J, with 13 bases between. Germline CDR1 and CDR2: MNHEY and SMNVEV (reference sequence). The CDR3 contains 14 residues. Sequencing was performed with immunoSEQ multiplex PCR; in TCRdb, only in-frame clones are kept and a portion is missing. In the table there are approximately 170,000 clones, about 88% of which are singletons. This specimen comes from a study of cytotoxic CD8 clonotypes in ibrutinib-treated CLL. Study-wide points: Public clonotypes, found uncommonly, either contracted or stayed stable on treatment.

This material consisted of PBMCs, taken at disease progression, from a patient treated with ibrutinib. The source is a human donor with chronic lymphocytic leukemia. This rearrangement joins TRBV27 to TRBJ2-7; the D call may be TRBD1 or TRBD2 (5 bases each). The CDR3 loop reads CASTMRGDSYEQYF. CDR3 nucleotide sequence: TGTGCCAGCACCATGCGAGGGGACTCCTACGAGCAGTACTTC.